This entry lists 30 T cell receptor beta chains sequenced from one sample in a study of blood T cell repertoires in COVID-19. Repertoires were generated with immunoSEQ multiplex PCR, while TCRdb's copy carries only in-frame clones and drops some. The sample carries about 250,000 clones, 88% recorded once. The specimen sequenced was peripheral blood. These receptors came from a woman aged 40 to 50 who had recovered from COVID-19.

The CDR3 nucleotides read TGTGCCAGCAGCCCAGAATGGACAGGGATTTATGGCTACACCTTC. Protein product: CASSPEWTGIYGYTF. The rearrangement joins TRBV6-5 to TRBJ1-2, with 8 nucleotides matching TRBD1. With V trimmed by 6 bases and J by 5 bases, 11 bases remained unmatched. This CDR3 has 15 residues. The germline CDR1 and CDR2 sequences are MNHEY and SVGAGI.

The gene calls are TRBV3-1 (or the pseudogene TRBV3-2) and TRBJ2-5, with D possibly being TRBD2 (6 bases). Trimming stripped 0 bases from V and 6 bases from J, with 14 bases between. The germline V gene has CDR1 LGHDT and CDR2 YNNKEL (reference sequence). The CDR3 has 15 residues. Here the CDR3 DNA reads TGTGCCAGCAGCCAAGATTGGGACTCCCTACAGACCCAGTACTTC. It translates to CASSQDWDSLQTQYF.

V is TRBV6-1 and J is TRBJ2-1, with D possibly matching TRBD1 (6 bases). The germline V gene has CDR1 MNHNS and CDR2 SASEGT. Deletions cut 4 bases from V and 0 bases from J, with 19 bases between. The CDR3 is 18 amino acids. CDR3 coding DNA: TGTGCCAGCAGTGTCCCGAGATCCACAGGGAACTCCTACAATGAGCAGTTCTTC. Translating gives CASSVPRSTGNSYNEQFF.

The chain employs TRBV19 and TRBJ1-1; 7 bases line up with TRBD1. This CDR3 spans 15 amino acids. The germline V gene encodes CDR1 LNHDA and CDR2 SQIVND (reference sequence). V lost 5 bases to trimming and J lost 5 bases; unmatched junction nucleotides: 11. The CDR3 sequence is CASSSKGAGRTEAFF. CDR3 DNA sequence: TGTGCCAGTAGTTCGAAGGGGGCAGGTAGAACTGAAGCTTTCTTT. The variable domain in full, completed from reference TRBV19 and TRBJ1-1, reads DGGITQSPKYLFRKEGQNVTLSCEQNLNHDAMYWYRQDPGQGLRLIYYSQIVNDFQKGDIAEGYSVSREKKESFPLTVTSAQKNPTAFYLCASSSKGAGRTEAFFGQGTRLTVV.

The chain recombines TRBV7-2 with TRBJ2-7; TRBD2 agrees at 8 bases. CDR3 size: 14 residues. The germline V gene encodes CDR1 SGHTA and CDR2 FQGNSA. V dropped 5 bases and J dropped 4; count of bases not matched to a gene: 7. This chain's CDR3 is CASSGTGGGYEQYF. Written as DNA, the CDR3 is TGTGCCAGCAGCGGCACGGGAGGGGGGTACGAGCAGTACTTC.

The CDR3 sequence: CASSAGLAGELFF. The CDR3 DNA follows: TGTGCCAGTAGCGCCGGACTTGCCGGGGAGCTGTTTTTT. This chain joins TRBV19 and TRBJ2-2, with D perhaps TRBD2 (5 bases). Germline assignment: CDR1 LNHDA and CDR2 SQIVND (reference sequence). Between the trimmed V and J ends, which lost 6 bases and 6 bases, there was a span of 11 bases. The CDR3 loop spans 13 amino acids.

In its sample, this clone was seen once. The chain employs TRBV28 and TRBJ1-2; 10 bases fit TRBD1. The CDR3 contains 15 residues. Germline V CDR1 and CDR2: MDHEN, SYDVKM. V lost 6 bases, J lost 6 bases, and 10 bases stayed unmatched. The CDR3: CASSPPTGGADGYTF. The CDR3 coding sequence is TGTGCCAGCAGCCCCCCGACAGGGGGCGCGGATGGCTACACCTTC.

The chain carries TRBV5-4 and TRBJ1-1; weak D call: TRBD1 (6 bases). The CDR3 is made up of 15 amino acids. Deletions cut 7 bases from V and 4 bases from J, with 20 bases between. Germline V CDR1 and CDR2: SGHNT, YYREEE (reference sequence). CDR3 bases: TGTGCCAGCGGACAAGGGGGGGGACGGGGCACTGAAGCTTTCTTT. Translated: CASGQGGGRGTEAFF.

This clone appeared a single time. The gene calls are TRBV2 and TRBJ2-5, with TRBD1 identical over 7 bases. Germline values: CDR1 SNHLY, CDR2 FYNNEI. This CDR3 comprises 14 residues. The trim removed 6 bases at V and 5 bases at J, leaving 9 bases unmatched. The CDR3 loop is CASSPQGRRETQYF. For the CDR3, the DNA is TGTGCCAGCAGCCCACAGGGGCGCAGGGAGACCCAGTACTTC.

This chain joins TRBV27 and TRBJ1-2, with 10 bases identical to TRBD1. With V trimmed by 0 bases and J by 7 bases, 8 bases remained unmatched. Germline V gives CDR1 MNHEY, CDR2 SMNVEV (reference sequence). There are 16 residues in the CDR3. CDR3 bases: TGTGCCAGCAGTTTATCCATCCGGACAGGGGGTTCTGGCTACACCTTC. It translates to CASSLSIRTGGSGYTF.

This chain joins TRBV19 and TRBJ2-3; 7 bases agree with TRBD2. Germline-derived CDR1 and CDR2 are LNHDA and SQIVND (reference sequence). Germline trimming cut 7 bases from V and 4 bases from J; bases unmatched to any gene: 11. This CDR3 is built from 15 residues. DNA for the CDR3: TGTGCCAGTACCCCTCGGGGGGTCGGGGCAGATACGCAGTATTTT. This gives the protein CASTPRGVGADTQYF.

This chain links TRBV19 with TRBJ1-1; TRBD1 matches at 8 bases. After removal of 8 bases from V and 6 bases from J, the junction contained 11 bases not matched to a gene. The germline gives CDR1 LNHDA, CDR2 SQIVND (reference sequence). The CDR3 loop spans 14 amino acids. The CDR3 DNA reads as TGTGCCAGTGGTCTACCCCAGGGGGCGGCTGAAGCTTTCTTT. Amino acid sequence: CASGLPQGAAEAFF. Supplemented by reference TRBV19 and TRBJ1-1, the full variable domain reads DGGITQSPKYLFRKEGQNVTLSCEQNLNHDAMYWYRQDPGQGLRLIYYSQIVNDFQKGDIAEGYSVSREKKESFPLTVTSAQKNPTAFYLCASGLPQGAAEAFFGQGTRLTVV.

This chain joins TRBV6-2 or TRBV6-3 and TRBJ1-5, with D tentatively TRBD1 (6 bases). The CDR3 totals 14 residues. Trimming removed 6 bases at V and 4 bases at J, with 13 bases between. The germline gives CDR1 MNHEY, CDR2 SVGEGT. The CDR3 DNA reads TGTGCCAGCAGCTGGGGGCAGGCTAATCAGCCCCAGCATTTT. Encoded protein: CASSWGQANQPQHF.

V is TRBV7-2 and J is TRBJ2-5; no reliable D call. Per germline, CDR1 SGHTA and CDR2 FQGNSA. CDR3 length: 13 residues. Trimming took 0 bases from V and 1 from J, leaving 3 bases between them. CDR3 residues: CASSLASQETQYF. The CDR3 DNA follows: TGTGCCAGCAGCTTAGCCTCCCAAGAGACCCAGTACTTC.

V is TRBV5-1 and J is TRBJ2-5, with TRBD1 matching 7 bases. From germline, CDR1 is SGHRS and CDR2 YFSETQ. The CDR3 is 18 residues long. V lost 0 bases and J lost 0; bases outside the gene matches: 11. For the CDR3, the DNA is TGCGCCAGCAGCTTGGGTGGGGTGGGACAGAGTCACCAAGAGACCCAGTACTTC. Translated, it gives CASSLGGVGQSHQETQYF. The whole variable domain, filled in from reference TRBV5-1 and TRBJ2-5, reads KAGVTQTPRYLIKTRGQQVTLSCSPISGHRSVSWYQQTPGQGLQFLFEYFSETQRNKGNFPGRFSGRQFSNSRSEMNVSTLELGDSALYLCASSLGGVGQSHQETQYFGPGTRLLVL.

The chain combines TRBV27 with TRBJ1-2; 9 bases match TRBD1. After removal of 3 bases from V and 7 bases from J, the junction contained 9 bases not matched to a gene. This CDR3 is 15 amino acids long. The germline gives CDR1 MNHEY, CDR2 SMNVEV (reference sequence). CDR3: CASSFSDRGLGGYTF. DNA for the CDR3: TGTGCCAGCAGTTTTTCGGACAGGGGCTTGGGTGGCTACACCTTC.

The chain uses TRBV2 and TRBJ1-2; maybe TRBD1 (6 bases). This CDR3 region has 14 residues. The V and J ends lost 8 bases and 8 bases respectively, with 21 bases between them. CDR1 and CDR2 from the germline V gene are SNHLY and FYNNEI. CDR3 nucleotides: TGTGCCAGCCCCCAGGGGCCCTCGGCATACGGCTACACCTTC. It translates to CASPQGPSAYGYTF.

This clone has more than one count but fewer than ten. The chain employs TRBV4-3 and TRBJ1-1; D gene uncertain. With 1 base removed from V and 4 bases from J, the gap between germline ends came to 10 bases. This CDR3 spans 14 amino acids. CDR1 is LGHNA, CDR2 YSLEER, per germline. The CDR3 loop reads CASSQGRRATEAFF. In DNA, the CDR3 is TGCGCCAGCAGCCAAGGGCGGAGGGCCACTGAAGCTTTCTTT.

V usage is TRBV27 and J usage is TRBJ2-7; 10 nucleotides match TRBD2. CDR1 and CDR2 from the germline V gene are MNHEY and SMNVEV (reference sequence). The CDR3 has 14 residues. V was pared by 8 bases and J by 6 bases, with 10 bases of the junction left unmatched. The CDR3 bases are TGTGCCAGCCACCGGGGAGCGGGAGGGCCCGAGCAGTACTTC. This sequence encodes CASHRGAGGPEQYF.

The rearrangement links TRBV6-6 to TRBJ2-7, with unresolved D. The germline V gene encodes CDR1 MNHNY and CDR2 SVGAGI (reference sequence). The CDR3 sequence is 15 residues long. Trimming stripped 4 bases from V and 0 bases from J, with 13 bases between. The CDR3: CASSSPTLSSYEQYF. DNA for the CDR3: TGTGCCAGCAGTTCTCCGACTTTGAGCTCCTACGAGCAGTACTTC.

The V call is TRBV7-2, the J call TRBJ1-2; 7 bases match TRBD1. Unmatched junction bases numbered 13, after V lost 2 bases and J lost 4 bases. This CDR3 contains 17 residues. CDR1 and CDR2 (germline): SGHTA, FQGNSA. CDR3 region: CASSLRPAGQSSYGYTF. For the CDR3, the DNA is TGTGCCAGCAGCTTACGCCCCGCGGGACAGAGTAGCTATGGCTACACCTTC. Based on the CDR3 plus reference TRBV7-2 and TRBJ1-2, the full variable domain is GAGVSQSPSNKVTEKGKDVELRCDPISGHTALYWYRQSLGQGLEFLIYFQGNSAPDKSGLPSDRFSAERTGGSVSTLTIQRTQQEDSAVYLCASSLRPAGQSSYGYTFGSGTRLTVV.

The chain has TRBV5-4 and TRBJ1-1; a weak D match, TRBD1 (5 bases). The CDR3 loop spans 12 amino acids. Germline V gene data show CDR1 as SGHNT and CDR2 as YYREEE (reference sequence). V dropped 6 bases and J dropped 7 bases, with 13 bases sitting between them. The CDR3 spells CASTVGGGEAFF. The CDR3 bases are TGTGCCAGCACAGTGGGGGGGGGTGAAGCTTTCTTT.

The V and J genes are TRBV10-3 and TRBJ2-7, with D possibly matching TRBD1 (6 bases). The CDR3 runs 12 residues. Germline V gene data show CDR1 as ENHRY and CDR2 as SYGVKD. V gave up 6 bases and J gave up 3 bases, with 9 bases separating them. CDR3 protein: CAIRGRGYEQYF. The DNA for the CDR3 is TGTGCCATCAGGGGCAGGGGCTACGAGCAGTACTTC.

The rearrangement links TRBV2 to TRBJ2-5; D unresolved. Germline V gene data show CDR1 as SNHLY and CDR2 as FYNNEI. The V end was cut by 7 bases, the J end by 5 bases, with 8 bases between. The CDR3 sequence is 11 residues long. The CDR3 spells CASTRWETQYF. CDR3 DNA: TGTGCCAGCACCAGGTGGGAGACCCAGTACTTC.

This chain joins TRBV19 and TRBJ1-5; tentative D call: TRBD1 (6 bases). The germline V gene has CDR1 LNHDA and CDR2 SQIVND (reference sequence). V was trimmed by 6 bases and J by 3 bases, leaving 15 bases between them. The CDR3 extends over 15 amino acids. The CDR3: CASRPGGGNNQPQHF. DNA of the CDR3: TGTGCCAGTAGGCCCGGGGGGGGCAACAATCAGCCCCAGCATTTT.

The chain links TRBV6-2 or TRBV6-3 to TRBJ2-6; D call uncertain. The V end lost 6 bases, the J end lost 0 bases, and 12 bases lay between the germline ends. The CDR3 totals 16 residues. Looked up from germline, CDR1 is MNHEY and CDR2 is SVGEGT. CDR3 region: CASSPPRSSGANVLTF. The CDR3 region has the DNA TGTGCCAGCAGCCCCCCCAGGTCCTCTGGGGCCAACGTCCTGACTTTC.

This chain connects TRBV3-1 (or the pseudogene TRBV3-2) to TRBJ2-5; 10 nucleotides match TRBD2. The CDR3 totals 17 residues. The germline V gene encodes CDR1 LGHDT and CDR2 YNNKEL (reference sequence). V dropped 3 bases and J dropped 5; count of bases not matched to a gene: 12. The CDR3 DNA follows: TGTGCCAGCAGCCATGGGTCGAGCGGGAGGGCCCGGGAGACCCAGTACTTC. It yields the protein CASSHGSSGRARETQYF.

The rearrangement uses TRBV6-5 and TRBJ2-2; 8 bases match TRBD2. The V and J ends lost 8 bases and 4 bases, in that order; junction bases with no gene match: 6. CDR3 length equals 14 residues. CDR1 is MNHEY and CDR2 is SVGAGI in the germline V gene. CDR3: CASGTGTSTGELFF. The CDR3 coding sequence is TGTGCCAGCGGAACCGGGACTAGCACCGGGGAGCTGTTTTTT.

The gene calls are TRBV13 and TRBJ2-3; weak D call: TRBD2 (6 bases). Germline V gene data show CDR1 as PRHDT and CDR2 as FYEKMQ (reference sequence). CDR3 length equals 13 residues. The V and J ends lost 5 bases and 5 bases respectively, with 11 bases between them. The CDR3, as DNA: TGTGCCAGCAGCGCCTCTAGCGTAGATACGCAGTATTTT. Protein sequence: CASSASSVDTQYF.

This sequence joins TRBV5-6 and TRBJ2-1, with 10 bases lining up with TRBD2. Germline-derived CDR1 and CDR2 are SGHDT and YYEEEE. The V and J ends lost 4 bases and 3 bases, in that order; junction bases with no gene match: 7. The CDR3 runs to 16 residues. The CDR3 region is CASSPRAGGDYNEQFF. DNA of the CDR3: TGTGCCAGCAGCCCCCGAGCGGGAGGGGACTACAATGAGCAGTTCTTC.